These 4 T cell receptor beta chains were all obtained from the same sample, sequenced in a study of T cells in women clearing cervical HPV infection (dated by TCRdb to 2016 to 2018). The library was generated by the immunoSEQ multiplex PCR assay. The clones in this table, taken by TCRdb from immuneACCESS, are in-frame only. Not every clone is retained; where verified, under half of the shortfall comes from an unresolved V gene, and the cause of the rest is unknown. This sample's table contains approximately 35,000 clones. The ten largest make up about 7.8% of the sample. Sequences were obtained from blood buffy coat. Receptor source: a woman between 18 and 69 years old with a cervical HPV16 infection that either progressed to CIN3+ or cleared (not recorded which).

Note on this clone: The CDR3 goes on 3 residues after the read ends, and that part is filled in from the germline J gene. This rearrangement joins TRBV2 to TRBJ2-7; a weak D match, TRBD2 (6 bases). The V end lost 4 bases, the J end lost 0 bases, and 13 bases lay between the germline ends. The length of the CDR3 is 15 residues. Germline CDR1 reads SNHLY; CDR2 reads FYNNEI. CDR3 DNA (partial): TGTGCCAGCAGTGTGGGCGGGGTGAGCTCCTACGAG. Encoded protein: CASSVGGVSSYE. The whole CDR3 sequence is CASSVGGVSSYEQYF.

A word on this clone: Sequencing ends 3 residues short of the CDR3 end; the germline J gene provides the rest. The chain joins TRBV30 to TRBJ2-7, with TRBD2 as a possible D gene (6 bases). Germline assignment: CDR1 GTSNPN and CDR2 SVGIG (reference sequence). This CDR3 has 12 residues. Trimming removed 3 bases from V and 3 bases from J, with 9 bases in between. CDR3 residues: CAWSSGDYEQYF. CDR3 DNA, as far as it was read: TGTGCCTGGAGCTCGGGGGACTACGAG.

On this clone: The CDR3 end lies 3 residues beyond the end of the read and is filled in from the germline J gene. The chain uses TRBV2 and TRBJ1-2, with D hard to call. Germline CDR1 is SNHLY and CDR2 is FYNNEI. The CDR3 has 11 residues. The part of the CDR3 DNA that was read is TGTGCCAGCAGTGTTGAGGGCAGC. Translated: CASSVEGS. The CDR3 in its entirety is CASSVEGSYTF. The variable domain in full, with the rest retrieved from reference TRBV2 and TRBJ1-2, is EPEVTQTPSHQVTQMGQEVILRCVPISNHLYFYWYRQILGQKVEFLVSFYNNEISEKSEIFDDQFSVERPDGSNFTLKIRSTKLEDSAMYFCASSVEGSYTFGSGTRLTVV.

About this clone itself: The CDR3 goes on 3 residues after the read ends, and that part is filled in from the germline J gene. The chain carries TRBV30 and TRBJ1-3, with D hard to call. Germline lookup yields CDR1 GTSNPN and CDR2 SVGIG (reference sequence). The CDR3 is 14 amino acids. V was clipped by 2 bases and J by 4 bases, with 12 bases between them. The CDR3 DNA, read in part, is TGTGCCTGGAGTTCCCTCGAGGGCGGAAACACC. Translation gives CAWSSLEGGNT. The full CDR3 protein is CAWSSLEGGNTIYF.